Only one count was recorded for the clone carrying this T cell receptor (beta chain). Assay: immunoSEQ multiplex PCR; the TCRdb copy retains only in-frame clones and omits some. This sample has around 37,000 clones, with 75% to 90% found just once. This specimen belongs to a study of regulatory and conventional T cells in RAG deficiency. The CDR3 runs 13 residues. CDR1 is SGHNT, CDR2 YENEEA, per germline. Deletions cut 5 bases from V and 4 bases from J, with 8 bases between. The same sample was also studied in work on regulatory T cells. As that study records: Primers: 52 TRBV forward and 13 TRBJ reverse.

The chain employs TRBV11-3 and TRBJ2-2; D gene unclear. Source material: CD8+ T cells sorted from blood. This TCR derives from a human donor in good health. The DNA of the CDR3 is TGTGCCAGCAGCGGTACCACCACCGGGGAGCTGTTTTTT. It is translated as CASSGTTTGELFF.